The following is a T cell receptor (beta chain) sequence with its context. Its antigen is not identified. Profiling relied on immunoSEQ multiplex PCR, and the TCRdb table lists in-frame clones only, not all of them. The table records approximately 140,000 clones, around four fifths of them present only once. The entry originates in a study of T cell responses to AZD1222 COVID-19 vaccine. Study-wide findings and caveats: Donors were largely white British and mainly female; clonal diversity was possibly underestimated. At 160-218 and 743-854, vaccine-associated CD4 TCRs were dominant, and they spanned spike. The breadth and depth of Spike-specific TCRs increased once two AZD1222 doses had been given. Researchers took repertoire samples only after the peak T cell response had come.

This CDR3 is built from 13 residues. Germline CDR1 is ENHRY and CDR2 is SYGVKD. Deletions cut 6 bases from V and 1 base from J, with 9 bases between. The clonotype was recovered from an adult in good health. The sequencing here drew on peripheral blood, taken on day 0 of MenACWY control vaccination. The gene calls are TRBV10-3 and TRBJ1-1; perhaps TRBD1 as D (6 bases). The CDR3 loop is CAIRDSTNTEAFF. The CDR3 coding sequence is TGTGCCATCAGGGACAGTACGAACACTGAAGCTTTCTTT.